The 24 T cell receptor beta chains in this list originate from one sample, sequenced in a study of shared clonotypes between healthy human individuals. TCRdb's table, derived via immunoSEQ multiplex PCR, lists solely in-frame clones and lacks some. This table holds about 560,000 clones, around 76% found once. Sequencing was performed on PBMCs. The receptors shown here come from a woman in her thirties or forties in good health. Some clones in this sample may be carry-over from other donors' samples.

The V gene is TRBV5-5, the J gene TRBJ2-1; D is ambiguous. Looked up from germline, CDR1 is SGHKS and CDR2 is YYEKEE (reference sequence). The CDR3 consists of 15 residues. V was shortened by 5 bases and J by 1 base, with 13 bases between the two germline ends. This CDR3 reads CASRATDNSYNEQFF. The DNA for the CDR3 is TGTGCCAGCAGGGCGACGGATAATTCCTACAATGAGCAGTTCTTC. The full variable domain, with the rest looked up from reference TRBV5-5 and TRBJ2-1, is DAGVTQSPTHLIKTRGQQVTLRCSPISGHKSVSWYQQVLGQGPQFIFQYYEKEERGRGNFPDRFSARQFPNYSSELNVNALLLGDSALYLCASRATDNSYNEQFFGPGTRLTVL.

The CDR3 nucleotides are TGCGCCAGCAGCATAGGACAGGGTGCTCAAGAGACCCAGTACTTC. Translating it yields CASSIGQGAQETQYF. V is TRBV5-1 and J is TRBJ2-5; the match to TRBD1 covers 8 bases. CDR1 is SGHRS and CDR2 is YFSETQ in the germline V gene. The CDR3 is 15 amino acids. V lost 4 bases and J lost 2; bases outside the gene matches: 7.

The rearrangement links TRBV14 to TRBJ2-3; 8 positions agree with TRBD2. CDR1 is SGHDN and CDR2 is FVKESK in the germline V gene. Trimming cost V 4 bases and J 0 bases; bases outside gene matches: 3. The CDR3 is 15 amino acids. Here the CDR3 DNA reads TGTGCCAGCAGCCTAGCGGGAAGAAGCACAGATACGCAGTATTTT. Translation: CASSLAGRSTDTQYF.

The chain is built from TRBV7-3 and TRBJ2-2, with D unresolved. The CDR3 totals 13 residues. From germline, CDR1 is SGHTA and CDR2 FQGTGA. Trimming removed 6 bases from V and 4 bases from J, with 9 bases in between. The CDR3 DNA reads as TGTGCCAGCAGTCGTTCGATCACCGGGGAGCTGTTTTTT. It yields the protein CASSRSITGELFF.

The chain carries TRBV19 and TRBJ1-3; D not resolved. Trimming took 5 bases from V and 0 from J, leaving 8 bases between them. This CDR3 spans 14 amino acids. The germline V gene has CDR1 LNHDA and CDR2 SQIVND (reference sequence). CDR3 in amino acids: CASSPASSGNTIYF. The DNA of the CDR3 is TGTGCCAGTAGTCCCGCGAGCTCTGGAAACACCATATATTTT. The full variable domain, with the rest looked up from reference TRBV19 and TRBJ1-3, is DGGITQSPKYLFRKEGQNVTLSCEQNLNHDAMYWYRQDPGQGLRLIYYSQIVNDFQKGDIAEGYSVSREKKESFPLTVTSAQKNPTAFYLCASSPASSGNTIYFGEGSWLTVV.

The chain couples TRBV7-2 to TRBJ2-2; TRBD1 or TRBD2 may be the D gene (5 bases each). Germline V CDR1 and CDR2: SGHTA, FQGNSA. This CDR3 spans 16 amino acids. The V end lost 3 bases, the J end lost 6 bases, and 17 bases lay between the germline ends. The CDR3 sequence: CASSLASTWDAGELFF. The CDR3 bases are TGTGCCAGCAGCTTGGCGTCCACCTGGGACGCCGGGGAGCTGTTTTTT.

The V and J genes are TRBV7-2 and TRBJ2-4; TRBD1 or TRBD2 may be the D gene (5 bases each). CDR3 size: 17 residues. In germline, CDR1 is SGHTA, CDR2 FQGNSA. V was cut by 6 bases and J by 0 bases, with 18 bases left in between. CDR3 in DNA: TGTGCCAGCAGACCCCGGGGCGAAATACTAGCCAAAAACATTCAGTACTTC. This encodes CASRPRGEILAKNIQYF.

CDR3 residues: CASSPGLGSGSGNEQFF. The CDR3 coding sequence is TGTGCCAGCAGCCCAGGGCTTGGTAGCGGGAGTGGCAATGAGCAGTTCTTC. V usage is TRBV7-9 and J usage is TRBJ2-1; 9 bases align to TRBD2. Losses at the gene ends were 5 bases for V and 6 bases for J; bases not matched to a gene: 14. The CDR3 sequence is 17 residues long. CDR1 SEHNR and CDR2 FQNEAQ come from the germline V gene (reference sequence).

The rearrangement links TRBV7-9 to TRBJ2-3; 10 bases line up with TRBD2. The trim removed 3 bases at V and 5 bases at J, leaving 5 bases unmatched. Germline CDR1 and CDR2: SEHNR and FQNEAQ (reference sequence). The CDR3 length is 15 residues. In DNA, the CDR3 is TGTGCCAGCAGCTTTATAGCGGGAGGCGGAGATACGCAGTATTTT. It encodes CASSFIAGGGDTQYF.

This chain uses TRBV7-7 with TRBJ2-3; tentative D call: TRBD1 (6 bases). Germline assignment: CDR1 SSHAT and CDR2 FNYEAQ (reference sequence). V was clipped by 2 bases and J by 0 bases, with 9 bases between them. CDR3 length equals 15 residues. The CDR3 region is CASSLQGHSTDTQYF. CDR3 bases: TGTGCCAGCAGCTTACAGGGACACAGCACAGATACGCAGTATTTT.

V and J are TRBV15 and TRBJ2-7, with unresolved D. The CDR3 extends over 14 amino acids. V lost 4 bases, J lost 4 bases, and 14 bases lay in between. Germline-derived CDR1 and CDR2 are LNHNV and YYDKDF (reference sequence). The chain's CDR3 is CATSIAHGVYEQYF. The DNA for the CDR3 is TGTGCCACCAGCATCGCTCATGGGGTTTACGAGCAGTACTTC.

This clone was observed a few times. CDR3 amino acids: CASSRTSGTDTQYF. CDR3 DNA sequence: TGTGCCAGCAGCCGGACTAGCGGCACAGATACGCAGTATTTT. V and J are TRBV7-9 and TRBJ2-3, with 9 bases matching TRBD2. J was trimmed by 1 base and V by 5 bases; bases with no gene match: 1. The CDR3 contains 14 residues. Germline CDR1 SEHNR, CDR2 FQNEAQ (reference sequence).

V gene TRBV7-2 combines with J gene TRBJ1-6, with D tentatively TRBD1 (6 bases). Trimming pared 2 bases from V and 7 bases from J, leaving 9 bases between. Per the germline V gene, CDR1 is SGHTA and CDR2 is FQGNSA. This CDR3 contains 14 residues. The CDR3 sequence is CASSLWQGNSPLHF. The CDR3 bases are TGTGCCAGCAGCTTATGGCAGGGGAATTCACCCCTCCACTTT.

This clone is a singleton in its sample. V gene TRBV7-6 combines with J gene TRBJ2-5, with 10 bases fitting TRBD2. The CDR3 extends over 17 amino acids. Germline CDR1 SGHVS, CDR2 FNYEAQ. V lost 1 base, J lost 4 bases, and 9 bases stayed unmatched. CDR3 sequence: CASSLVRTSGVGETQYF. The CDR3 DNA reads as TGTGCCAGCAGCTTAGTAAGGACTAGCGGAGTTGGAGAGACCCAGTACTTC.

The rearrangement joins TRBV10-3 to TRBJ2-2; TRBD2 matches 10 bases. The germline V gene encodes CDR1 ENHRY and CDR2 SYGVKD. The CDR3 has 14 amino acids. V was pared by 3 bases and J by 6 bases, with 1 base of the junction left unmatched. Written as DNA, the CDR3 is TGTGCCATCAGTGAACTAGCGGGGTCCGGGGAGCTGTTTTTT. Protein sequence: CAISELAGSGELFF.

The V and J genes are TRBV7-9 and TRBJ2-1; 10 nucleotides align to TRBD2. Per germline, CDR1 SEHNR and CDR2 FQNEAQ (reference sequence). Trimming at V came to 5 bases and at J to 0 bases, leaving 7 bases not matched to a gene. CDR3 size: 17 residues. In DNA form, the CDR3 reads TGTGCCAGCAGCGGGCTAGCGGGAGATTTCTCCTACAATGAGCAGTTCTTC. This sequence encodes CASSGLAGDFSYNEQFF.

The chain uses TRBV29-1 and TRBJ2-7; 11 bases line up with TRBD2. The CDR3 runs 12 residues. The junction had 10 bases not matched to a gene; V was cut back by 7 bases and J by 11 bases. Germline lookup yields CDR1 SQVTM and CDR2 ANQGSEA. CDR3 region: CSGSSGGTREYF. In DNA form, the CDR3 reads TGCAGCGGATCTAGCGGGGGGACGCGGGAGTACTTC.

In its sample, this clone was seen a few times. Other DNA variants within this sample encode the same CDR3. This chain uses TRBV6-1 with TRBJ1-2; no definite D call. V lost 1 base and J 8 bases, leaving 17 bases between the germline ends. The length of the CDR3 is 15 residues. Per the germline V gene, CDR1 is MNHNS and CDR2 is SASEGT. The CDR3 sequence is CASSEGEWANRGYTF. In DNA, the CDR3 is TGTGCCAGCAGTGAAGGGGAGTGGGCCAACCGGGGCTACACCTTC.

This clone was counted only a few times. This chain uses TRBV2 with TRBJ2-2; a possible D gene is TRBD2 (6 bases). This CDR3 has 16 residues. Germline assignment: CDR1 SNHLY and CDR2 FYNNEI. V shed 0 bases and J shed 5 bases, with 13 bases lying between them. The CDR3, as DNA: TGTGCCAGCAGTGAAGCGGGGGGAACTAGTACCGGGGAGCTGTTTTTT. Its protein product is CASSEAGGTSTGELFF.

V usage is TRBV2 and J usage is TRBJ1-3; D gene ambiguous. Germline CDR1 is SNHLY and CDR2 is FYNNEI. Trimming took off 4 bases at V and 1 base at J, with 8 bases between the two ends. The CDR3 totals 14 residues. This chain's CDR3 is CASSAARSGNTIYF. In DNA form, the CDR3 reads TGTGCCAGCAGTGCCGCAAGATCTGGAAACACCATATATTTT.

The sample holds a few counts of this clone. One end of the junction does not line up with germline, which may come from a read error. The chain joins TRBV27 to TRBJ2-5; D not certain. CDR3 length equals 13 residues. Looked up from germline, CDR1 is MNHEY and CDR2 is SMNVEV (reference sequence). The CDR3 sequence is CASSLGPESTKYF. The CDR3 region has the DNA TGTGCCAGCAGTTTAGGGCCCGAATCGACCAAGTACTTC.

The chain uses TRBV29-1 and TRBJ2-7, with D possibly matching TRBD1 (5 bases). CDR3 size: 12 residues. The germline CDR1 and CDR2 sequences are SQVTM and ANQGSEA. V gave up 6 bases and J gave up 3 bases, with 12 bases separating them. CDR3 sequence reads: CSVAGWGYEQYF. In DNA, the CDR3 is TGCAGCGTCGCAGGGTGGGGCTACGAGCAGTACTTC.

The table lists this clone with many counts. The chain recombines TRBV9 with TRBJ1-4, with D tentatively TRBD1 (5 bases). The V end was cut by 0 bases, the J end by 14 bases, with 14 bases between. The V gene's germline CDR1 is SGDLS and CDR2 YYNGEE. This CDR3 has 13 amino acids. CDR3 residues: CASSVEVGGDLFF. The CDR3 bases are TGTGCCAGCAGCGTAGAAGTTGGAGGGGATCTGTTTTTT.

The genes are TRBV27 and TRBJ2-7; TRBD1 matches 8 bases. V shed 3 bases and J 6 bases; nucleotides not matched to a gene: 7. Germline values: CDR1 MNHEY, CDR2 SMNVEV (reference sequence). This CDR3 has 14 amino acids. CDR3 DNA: TGTGCCAGCAGTTTGTCCGGGACAGGTCGCGAGCAGTACTTC. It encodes CASSLSGTGREQYF.